This is a list of T cell receptor beta chains from one sample in a study of blood T cell repertoires in COVID-19. Assay used: immunoSEQ multiplex PCR; TCRdb lists only in-frame clones, some missing. The data show 260,000 or so clones, around 85% seen once. Material: PBMCs or T cells enriched from blood (not recorded which). The receptor set was obtained from a woman aged 45-65 years who had recovered from COVID-19. The CDR3 runs from the conserved cysteine through the conserved F or W. D genes are given only for firm matches. Clone size, where shown, is once, few, many, or a class for clones that have expanded.

V: TRBV4-1; D: TRBD1; size: few; J: TRBJ1-5; DNA: TGCGCCAGCAGCCAAGGGACAGGGGCCCTAAATCAGCCCCAGCATTTT; CDR3: CASSQGTGALNQPQHF
V: TRBV7-8; D: TRBD1; size: .; J: TRBJ1-1; DNA: TGTGCCAGCAGCCTGACAGGGAAGGGGAACACTGAAGCTTTCTTT; CDR3: CASSLTGKGNTEAFF
V: TRBV4-1; D: .; size: few; J: TRBJ2-7; DNA: TGCGCCAGCAGCCAAGATTTTCGGCGGGACCCCTACGAGCAGTACTTC; CDR3: CASSQDFRRDPYEQYF
V: TRBV5-1; D: TRBD2; size: .; J: TRBJ2-2; DNA: TGCGCCAGCAGCTTTCTGACTAGCGGTGCGAACACCGGGGAGCTGTTTTTT; CDR3: CASSFLTSGANTGELFF
V: TRBV4-3; D: TRBD2; size: .; J: TRBJ2-1; DNA: TGCGCCAGCAGCCACCTAACCGGGAGGGCCCCTGGCGAGCAGTTCTTC; CDR3: CASSHLTGRAPGEQFF
V: TRBV6-6; D: .; size: .; J: TRBJ1-5; DNA: TGTGCCAGCAGTTACTCGGACAGACGCAATCAGCCCCAGCATTTT; CDR3: CASSYSDRRNQPQHF
V: TRBV9; D: .; size: .; J: TRBJ1-6; DNA: TGTGCCAGCAGCGACCCCGCCGGGAACTCCTATAATTCACCCCTCCACTTT; CDR3: CASSDPAGNSYNSPLHF
V: TRBV29-1; D: .; size: .; J: TRBJ2-7; DNA: TGCAGCGTTACCCGGGACAAGTTCGCCGCAGAACCCTACGAGCAGTACTTC; CDR3: CSVTRDKFAAEPYEQYF
V: TRBV7-9; D: TRBD1; size: once; J: TRBJ2-7; DNA: TGTGCCAGCAGCGGACAGGGGGATTCCTACGAGCAGTACTTC; CDR3: CASSGQGDSYEQYF
V: TRBV19; D: TRBD1; size: .; J: TRBJ2-7; DNA: TGTGCCAGTAGTATAGATTGGAGGACAGGCGCCTACGAGCAGTACTTC; CDR3: CASSIDWRTGAYEQYF
V: TRBV12-3/TRBV12-4; D: TRBD1; size: once; J: TRBJ1-1; DNA: TGTGCCAGCATCCAGAACACAGGGGAGGAAGCTTTCTTT; CDR3: CASIQNTGEEAFF
V: TRBV11-2; D: .; size: .; J: TRBJ2-7; DNA: TGTGCCAGCAGCTTAGATGCAGGGAAATACGAGCAGTACTTC; CDR3: CASSLDAGKYEQYF
V: TRBV9; D: .; size: .; J: TRBJ1-2; DNA: TGTGCCAGCAGCGTAGAAAGTCAGAACTATGGCTACACCTTC; CDR3: CASSVESQNYGYTF
V: TRBV5-6; D: .; size: once; J: TRBJ1-5; DNA: TGTGCCAGCAGTTCTGCCGACAGGTTCTATCAGCCCCAGCATTTT; CDR3: CASSSADRFYQPQHF
V: TRBV11-2; D: .; size: .; J: TRBJ1-6; DNA: TGTGCCAGCAGCTTCCGGGGATCCTATAATTCACCCCTCCACTTT; CDR3: CASSFRGSYNSPLHF
V: TRBV27; D: TRBD1; size: .; J: TRBJ1-2; DNA: TGTGCCAGCAGTCCACCCGGACAGGCTAACTATGGCTACACCTTC; CDR3: CASSPPGQANYGYTF
V: TRBV5-1; D: TRBD1; size: .; J: TRBJ1-1; DNA: TGCGCCAGCAGCCCAGAGACAGGGACGGCTTTCTTT; CDR3: CASSPETGTAFF
V: TRBV5-6; D: .; size: .; J: TRBJ2-1; DNA: TGTGCCAGCAGCCTGACTAGTTCAGAAGAGCAGTTCTTC; CDR3: CASSLTSSEEQFF
V: TRBV5-1; D: TRBD1; size: .; J: TRBJ1-6; DNA: TGCGCCAGCAGCTTACAGGGGTTCGATTCACCCCTCCACTTT; CDR3: CASSLQGFDSPLHF
V: TRBV15; D: TRBD2; size: .; J: TRBJ2-1; DNA: TGTGCCACCAGCGGACTAGCGGGCAATGAGCAGTTCTTC; CDR3: CATSGLAGNEQFF
V: TRBV30; D: .; size: once; J: TRBJ1-3; DNA: TGTGCCTGGAGGGCCTCAATATCTGGAAACACCATATATTTT; CDR3: CAWRASISGNTIYF
V: TRBV5-5; D: .; size: once; J: TRBJ1-1; DNA: TGTGCCAGCAGCTTGGTGTACGAGACTGAAGCTTTCTTT; CDR3: CASSLVYETEAFF
V: TRBV11-3; D: TRBD1; size: .; J: TRBJ1-1; DNA: TGTGCCAGCAGCGACTCACAGGGGACTGAAGCTTTCTTT; CDR3: CASSDSQGTEAFF
V: TRBV12-3/TRBV12-4; D: TRBD1; size: .; J: TRBJ1-5; DNA: TGTGCCAGCAGCCCCAGGGGGCTGAGGCCCCAGCATTTT; CDR3: CASSPRGLRPQHF
V: TRBV28; D: .; size: .; J: TRBJ2-1; DNA: TGTGCCAGCAGTACGCCCGGGAACTCCTACAATGAGCAGTTCTTC; CDR3: CASSTPGNSYNEQFF